These T cell receptor beta chains were read from a single sample in a study of tumour-infiltrating T cells in Burkitt lymphoma. Assay used: immunoSEQ multiplex PCR; TCRdb lists only in-frame clones, some missing. Of about 14,000 clones listed, about 30% are singletons. The sample comprised tumor tissue. The receptors were sampled from a human donor with diffuse large B-cell lymphoma. The CDR3 runs from the conserved cysteine through the conserved F or W. Fields, in order: V gene, clone size, D gene, J gene, CDR3 protein, CDR3 DNA. The D gene is left open where the match is weak. The size entry is marked missing in some rows and otherwise reads once, few, many or a size class.

TRBV7-2	.	TRBD2	TRBJ2-7	CASSLDGASGVSQQYF	TGTGCCAGCAGCTTAGATGGGGCTAGCGGGGTTTCACAGCAGTACTTC
TRBV6-1	.	TRBD1	TRBJ2-1	CASRGTGVNQFF	TGTGCCAGCAGGGGGACAGGCGTAAACCAGTTCTTC
TRBV18	.	TRBD1	TRBJ1-6	CASSSGQGYNSPLHF	TGTGCCAGCTCATCGGGACAGGGTTATAATTCACCCCTCCACTTT
TRBV9	few	.	TRBJ1-3	CASSVGLGGHGNTIYF	TGTGCCAGCAGCGTAGGATTGGGGGGCCACGGAAACACCATATATTTT
TRBV9	few	.	TRBJ2-3	CASSMGNTDTQYF	TGTGCCAGTAGCATGGGAAACACAGATACGCAGTATTTT
TRBV7-2	few	TRBD1	TRBJ1-5	CASSLAPSGQVVQPQHF	TGTGCCAGCAGCTTAGCCCCCTCCGGACAGGTCGTTCAGCCCCAGCATTTT
TRBV5-8	few	.	TRBJ2-1	CASSLVYGQSYNEQFF	TGTGCCAGCAGCTTGGTGTACGGGCAGTCCTACAATGAGCAGTTCTTC
TRBV7-6	few	.	TRBJ2-2	CASSLGGAGELFF	TGTGCCAGCAGCTTAGGGGGGGCCGGGGAGCTGTTTTTT
TRBV10-2	few	.	TRBJ1-5	CASSENARGPQHF	TGCGCCAGCAGTGAGAATGCTAGGGGGCCCCAGCATTTT
TRBV30	medium-sized	.	TRBJ2-1	CAWSAGQANNEQFF	TGTGCCTGGAGTGCTGGTCAGGCGAACAATGAGCAGTTCTTC
TRBV30	.	.	TRBJ1-4	CAWSSGGWELFF	TGTGCCTGGAGTAGTGGGGGCTGGGAACTGTTTTTT
TRBV7-2	few	.	TRBJ1-3	CASSLAGNTIYF	TGTGCCAGCAGCTTAGCGGGAAACACCATATATTTT
TRBV28	few	.	TRBJ2-2	CASSPTFDTGELFF	TGTGCCAGCAGTCCCACATTCGACACCGGGGAGCTGTTTTTT
TRBV6-5	.	TRBD2	TRBJ2-5	CASSYGAGGQETQYF	TGTGCCAGCAGTTACGGGGCGGGAGGGCAGGAGACCCAGTACTTC
TRBV15	.	.	TRBJ1-4	CATSPRGATTNEKLFF	TGTGCCACCAGCCCCCGGGGGGCAACAACTAATGAAAAACTGTTTTTT
TRBV6-6	few	TRBD1	TRBJ1-1	CASGRQGGAEAFF	TGTGCCAGCGGAAGACAGGGAGGCGCTGAAGCTTTCTTT
TRBV13	.	.	TRBJ1-1	CASSFQGGTEAFF	TGTGCCAGCAGCTTTCAGGGAGGGACTGAAGCTTTCTTT
TRBV5-6	.	.	TRBJ2-1	CASSWEAYNEQFF	TGTGCCAGCAGCTGGGAAGCATACAATGAGCAGTTCTTC